The 21 T cell receptor beta chains below all came from one sample that was sequenced in a study of graft-versus-host responses after intestinal transplantation. Clones were sequenced by immunoSEQ multiplex PCR, and TCRdb holds only the in-frame ones, with some missing. The table shows about 15,000 clones, with 25% to 30% occurring only once. Source: alloreactive CD4+ T cells from a mixed lymphocyte reaction culture, taken before intestinal transplant. Described subset: CFSE-low proliferating T cells sorted from roughly six-day pre-transplant mixed lymphocyte reaction (GvH or HvG direction). These receptors were collected from a human patient who received an intestinal transplant.

This sequence joins TRBV5-1 and TRBJ2-5, with TRBD2 identical over 11 bases. This CDR3 contains 15 residues. Germline trimming cut 1 base from V and 8 bases from J; bases unmatched to any gene: 7. Germline V CDR1 and CDR2: SGHRS, YFSETQ. CDR3 in DNA: TGCGCCAGCAGCTTGAGTGGACTAGCGGGCGATACCCAGTACTTC. Amino acids: CASSLSGLAGDTQYF.

This clone was counted only a few times. This chain uses TRBV6-6 with TRBJ2-7; D is tentatively TRBD1 or TRBD2 (5 bases each). Trimming removed 2 bases from V and 4 bases from J, with 15 bases in between. Germline CDR1 reads MNHNY; CDR2 reads SVGAGI (reference sequence). The CDR3 is 15 amino acids. The CDR3 sequence is CASSYRDQGRYEQYF. CDR3 DNA sequence: TGTGCCAGCAGTTACCGGGACCAGGGCCGGTACGAGCAGTACTTC.

The J gene is TRBJ1-1, the V gene TRBV5-1; D is possibly TRBD1 (6 bases). Germline CDR1 SGHRS, CDR2 YFSETQ. The CDR3 runs 13 residues. The ends were cut back, 6 bases at V and 4 bases at J, with 13 bases in the middle. The CDR3 DNA is TGCGCCAGCAACAGGGAGGAGGGCACTGAAGCTTTCTTT. Translation: CASNREEGTEAFF. The full variable domain, completed using reference TRBV5-1 and TRBJ1-1, is KAGVTQTPRYLIKTRGQQVTLSCSPISGHRSVSWYQQTPGQGLQFLFEYFSETQRNKGNFPGRFSGRQFSNSRSEMNVSTLELGDSALYLCASNREEGTEAFFGQGTRLTVV.

This clone was observed a handful of times. The rearrangement uses TRBV18 and TRBJ2-5; no firm D call. V was clipped by 1 base and J by 2 bases, with 5 bases between them. Germline V gene sequence: CDR1 KGHSH, CDR2 LQKENI. This CDR3 region has 13 residues. The CDR3 here is CASSPLNQETQYF. Written as DNA, the CDR3 is TGTGCCAGCTCACCACTGAATCAAGAGACCCAGTACTTC.

This clone was seen a few times. The CDR3 bases are TGTGCCAGCAGTTTTAGGACAAAGAGGACAGATACGCAGTATTTT. It translates to CASSFRTKRTDTQYF. The chain links TRBV6-8 to TRBJ2-3; possibly TRBD1 for D (5 bases). Germline CDR1 and CDR2: MNHGY and SAAAGT. Trimming removed 4 bases from V and 3 bases from J, with 14 bases in between. This CDR3 has 15 residues.

This chain uses TRBV11-2 with TRBJ2-7; 14 bases are shared with TRBD2. Per germline, CDR1 SGHAT and CDR2 FQNNGV. Trimming cost V 3 bases and J 2 bases; bases outside gene matches: 0. The CDR3 consists of 15 residues. CDR3 DNA: TGTGCCAGCAGCTTGACTAGCGGGAGGGCCTACGAGCAGTACTTC. It codes for CASSLTSGRAYEQYF. Using reference TRBV11-2 and TRBJ2-7 for the parts outside the CDR3, the full variable domain is EAGVAQSPRYKIIEKRQSVAFWCNPISGHATLYWYQQILGQGPKLLIQFQNNGVVDDSQLPKDRFSAERLKGVDSTLKIQPAKLEDSAVYLCASSLTSGRAYEQYFGPGTRLTVT.

This clone is a singleton in its sample. The gene calls are TRBV6-1 and TRBJ2-5; no firm D call. Germline V CDR1 and CDR2: MNHNS, SASEGT. V was clipped by 6 bases and J by 1 base, with 15 bases between them. This CDR3 has 15 amino acids. The CDR3 reads CASSIELRVQETQYF. In DNA form, the CDR3 reads TGTGCCAGCAGCATAGAACTAAGGGTCCAAGAGACCCAGTACTTC.

This clone is termed medium-sized (0.01 to 0.1%). This rearrangement joins TRBV11-2 to TRBJ2-7; no firm D call. From germline, CDR1 is SGHAT and CDR2 FQNNGV. V was clipped by 0 bases and J by 4 bases, with 10 bases between them. This CDR3 region has 14 residues. In DNA form, the CDR3 reads TGTGCCAGCAGCTTAGACAGGAATCGTTACGAGCAGTACTTC. Its translation: CASSLDRNRYEQYF.

The V and J genes are TRBV10-3 and TRBJ2-5, with D tentatively TRBD1 or TRBD2 (5 bases each). The V and J ends lost 9 bases and 5 bases respectively, with 16 bases between them. The CDR3 is 13 amino acids. Germline V lookup: CDR1 ENHRY, CDR2 SYGVKD. The CDR3 DNA reads TGTGCCATGCGACGGGGCCTAACCGAGACCCAGTACTTC. Translated: CAMRRGLTETQYF.

The chain combines TRBV9 with TRBJ1-2; the match to TRBD1 covers 8 bases. Trimming removed 3 bases from V and 8 bases from J; junction bases left unmatched: 12. Germline V lookup: CDR1 SGDLS, CDR2 YYNGEE. CDR3 length: 15 residues. Here the CDR3 reads CASSAEDRAPLGYTF. Written as DNA, the CDR3 is TGTGCCAGCAGCGCAGAGGACAGGGCACCTTTGGGCTACACCTTC.

This chain joins TRBV5-5 and TRBJ1-5; possibly TRBD1 for D (5 bases). The V gene lost 0 bases and the J gene lost 7 bases, with 17 bases spanning the gap. Germline lookup yields CDR1 SGHKS and CDR2 YYEKEE (reference sequence). The CDR3 covers 16 residues. The CDR3 is CASSLAGPGLGQPQHF. CDR3 coding DNA: TGTGCCAGCAGCTTGGCGGGACCGGGCCTTGGGCAGCCCCAGCATTTT.

The V and J genes are TRBV11-3 and TRBJ2-5; a possible D gene is TRBD1 (6 bases). In germline, CDR1 is SGHNT, CDR2 YENEEA. The CDR3 consists of 14 residues. The V end lost 1 base, the J end lost 2 bases, and 8 bases lay between the germline ends. For the CDR3, the DNA is TGTGCCAGCAGCTTAGGCGGACAGCAAGAGACCCAGTACTTC. Its translation is CASSLGGQQETQYF.

This clone was recorded a few times. The chain carries TRBV19 and TRBJ1-3; D is ambiguous. The germline CDR1 and CDR2 sequences are LNHDA and SQIVND (reference sequence). The CDR3 totals 14 residues. V dropped 6 bases and J dropped 0 bases, with 9 bases sitting between them. In nucleotides, the CDR3 is TGTGCCAGTAGCGGCGGGAGCTCTGGAAACACCATATATTTT. It encodes CASSGGSSGNTIYF.

This clone was detected only once. This chain joins TRBV6-5 and TRBJ1-2, with a possible D match to TRBD1 (6 bases). Germline V CDR1 and CDR2: MNHEY, SVGAGI. This CDR3 has 14 amino acids. The ends were cut back, 5 bases at V and 8 bases at J, with 18 bases in the middle. CDR3 coding DNA: TGTGCCAGCAGTGCCTCCACAGGGAACCACGGCTACACCTTC. This encodes CASSASTGNHGYTF.

The chain recombines TRBV2 with TRBJ2-1; D not certain. Germline CDR1 is SNHLY and CDR2 is FYNNEI. There are 11 residues in the CDR3. Between the trimmed V and J ends, which lost 7 bases and 8 bases, there was a span of 9 bases. This CDR3 reads CASNGIDEQFF. In DNA, the CDR3 is TGTGCCAGCAACGGAATAGATGAGCAGTTCTTC.

This chain uses TRBV5-4 with TRBJ2-5, with 9 nucleotides matching TRBD1. The CDR3 sequence is 14 residues long. Trimming cost V 4 bases and J 5 bases; bases outside gene matches: 6. Per germline, CDR1 SGHNT and CDR2 YYREEE (reference sequence). In nucleotides, the CDR3 is TGTGCCAGCAGCCAGGACAGGGGCCGGGAGACCCAGTACTTC. Its translation is CASSQDRGRETQYF.

This clone came up a few times. V and J are TRBV2 and TRBJ2-5, with D possibly called TRBD1 or TRBD2 (5 bases each). From germline, CDR1 is SNHLY and CDR2 FYNNEI. Trimming took 9 bases from V and 5 from J, leaving 13 bases between them. There are 12 residues in the CDR3. The CDR3 DNA reads TGTGCCAGACGTGATTGGGGGGAGACCCAGTACTTC. Translation gives CARRDWGETQYF.

This clone was found once. This sequence joins TRBV28 and TRBJ1-2; D is possibly TRBD1 (5 bases). The germline V gene has CDR1 MDHEN and CDR2 SYDVKM. Trimming stripped 2 bases from V and 8 bases from J, with 12 bases between. The CDR3 has 13 amino acids. CDR3 amino acids: CASSLGLSGGYTF. The CDR3, as DNA: TGTGCCAGCAGTTTAGGGCTGTCAGGGGGCTACACCTTC.

The chain recombines TRBV29-1 with TRBJ1-1; a possible D gene is TRBD1 (5 bases). The germline V gene has CDR1 SQVTM and CDR2 ANQGSEA. The CDR3 has 13 amino acids. V was clipped by 4 bases and J by 4 bases, with 13 bases between them. Here the CDR3 reads CSVAQGAVTEAFF. DNA for the CDR3: TGCAGCGTTGCGCAGGGTGCTGTCACTGAAGCTTTCTTT.

This clone was counted once. This chain connects TRBV7-9 to TRBJ2-5; the match to TRBD1 covers 10 bases. The last part of the DNA fits TRBJ2-7 better; the J call may be wrong. The CDR3 is made up of 15 amino acids. CDR1 SEHNR and CDR2 FQNEAQ come from the germline V gene (reference sequence). The CDR3 reads CASSSTDRGVYEQYF. As DNA, the CDR3 is TGTGCCAGCAGCTCCACGGACAGGGGGGTCTACGAGCAGTACTTC.

This clone was detected a few times. The chain joins TRBV2 to TRBJ1-3, with D uncertain. Germline-derived CDR1 and CDR2 are SNHLY and FYNNEI. V was trimmed by 6 bases and J by 1 base, leaving 1 base between them. The CDR3 has 11 residues. Written as DNA, the CDR3 is TGTGCCAGCAGATCTGGAAACACCATATATTTT. Its protein product is CASRSGNTIYF. Looking up the rest from reference TRBV2 and TRBJ1-3 gives the full variable domain: EPEVTQTPSHQVTQMGQEVILRCVPISNHLYFYWYRQILGQKVEFLVSFYNNEISEKSEIFDDQFSVERPDGSNFTLKIRSTKLEDSAMYFCASRSGNTIYFGEGSWLTVV.